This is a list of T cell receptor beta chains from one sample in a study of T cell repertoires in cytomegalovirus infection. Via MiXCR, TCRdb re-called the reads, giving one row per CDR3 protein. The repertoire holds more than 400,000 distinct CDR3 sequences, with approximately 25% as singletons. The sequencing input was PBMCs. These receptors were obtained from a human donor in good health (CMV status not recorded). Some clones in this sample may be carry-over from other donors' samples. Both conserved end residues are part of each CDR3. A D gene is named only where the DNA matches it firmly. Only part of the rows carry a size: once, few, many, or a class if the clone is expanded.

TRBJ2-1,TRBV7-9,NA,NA,TGTGCCAGCAGCCCTTCAGGGGCTTCCTACAATGAGCAGTTCTTC,CASSPSGASYNEQFF
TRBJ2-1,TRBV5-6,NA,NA,TGTGCCAGCAGCTTGGTCGGTGGGGCGTCCCCCCACAATGAGCAGTTCTTC,CASSLVGGASPHNEQFF
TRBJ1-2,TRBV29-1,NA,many,TGCAGTTCGTCCGACTATGGCTACACCTTC,CSSSDYGYTF
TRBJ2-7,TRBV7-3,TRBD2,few,TGTGCCAGCAGCTTAGCGGCGGGAGGCCTCTACGAGCAGTACTTC,CASSLAAGGLYEQYF
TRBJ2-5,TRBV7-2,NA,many,TGTGCCAGCAGCTTACCCCAGGGACACGCCGATCGAGAGACCCAGTACTTC,CASSLPQGHADRETQYF
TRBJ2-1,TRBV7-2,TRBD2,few,TGTGCCAGCAGCGGGACTAGTGAGCAGTTCTTC,CASSGTSEQFF
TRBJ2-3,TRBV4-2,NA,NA,TGTGCCAGCAGCCAAGATCGGGTCGGGAGTGGAGATACGCAGTATTTT,CASSQDRVGSGDTQYF
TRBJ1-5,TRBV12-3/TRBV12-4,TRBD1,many,TGTGCCAGCAGTACAGGGGGCGGTTATCGGCCCCAGCATTTT,CASSTGGGYRPQHF
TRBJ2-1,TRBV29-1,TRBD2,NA,TGCAGTGCTAGCGGGAGAGCCTACAATGAGCAGTTCTTC,CSASGRAYNEQFF
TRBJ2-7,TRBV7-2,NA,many,TGTGCCAGCAGCTTGTCTTCTGGGAGCTCCTACGAGCAGTACTTC,CASSLSSGSSYEQYF
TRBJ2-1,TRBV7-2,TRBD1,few,TGTGCCAGCAGCTTAGGTCGCGGGACAGGGGACAATGAGCAGTTCTTC,CASSLGRGTGDNEQFF
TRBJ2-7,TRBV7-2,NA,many,TGTGCCAGCAGCCCATTCAACTCCTACGAGCAGTACTTC,CASSPFNSYEQYF
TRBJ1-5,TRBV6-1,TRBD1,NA,TGTGCCAGCAGTGACCGACAGGGATTCAATCAGCCCCAGCATTTT,CASSDRQGFNQPQHF
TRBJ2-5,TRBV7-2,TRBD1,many,TGTGCCAGCAGCTTAGGACAGGGGGCGGAGACCCAGTACTTC,CASSLGQGAETQYF
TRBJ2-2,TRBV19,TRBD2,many,TGTGCCAGTAGTATAAGGAGCGGGATGGGTACCGGGGAGCTGTTTTTT,CASSIRSGMGTGELFF
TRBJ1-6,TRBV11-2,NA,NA,TGTGCCAGCAGCCCACGACAGAATAATTCACCCCTCCACTTT,CASSPRQNNSPLHF
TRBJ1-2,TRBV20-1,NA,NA,TGCAGTGCTAGCATAGCTGGCAGGGGAAACTATGGCTACACCTTC,CSASIAGRGNYGYTF
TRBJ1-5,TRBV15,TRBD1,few,TGTGCCACCAGCAGAGGACAGGGGGCGCGGGGCAATCAGCCCCAGCATTTT,CATSRGQGARGNQPQHF
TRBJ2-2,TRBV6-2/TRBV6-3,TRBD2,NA,TGTGCCAGCAGTTTGCTGGGAGGGCCTCGGTTCGGGGAGCTGTTTTTT,CASSLLGGPRFGELFF
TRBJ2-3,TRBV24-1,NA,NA,TGTGCCACCAGTTTCTACACAGATACGCAGTATTTT,CATSFYTDTQYF
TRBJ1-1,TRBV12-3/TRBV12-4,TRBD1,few,TGTGCCAGCAGTCCCCGGGACAGGAACACTGAAGCTTTCTTT,CASSPRDRNTEAFF
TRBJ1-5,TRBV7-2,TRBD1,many,TGTGCCAGCAGCCTCTCGACCGGACAGGGGAATCAGCCCCAGCATTTT,CASSLSTGQGNQPQHF
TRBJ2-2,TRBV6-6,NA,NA,TGTGCCAGCAGGGCCGGGCCCGGGAGCGGGGAGCTGTTTTTT,CASRAGPGSGELFF
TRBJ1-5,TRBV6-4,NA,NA,TGTGCCAGCAGTTGCTGGAGGATTCAGCCCCAGCATTTT,CASSCWRIQPQHF
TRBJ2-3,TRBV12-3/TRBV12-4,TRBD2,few,TGTGCCAGCAGTTTCATCACTAGCGGGAGTGCAGATACGCAGTATTTT,CASSFITSGSADTQYF
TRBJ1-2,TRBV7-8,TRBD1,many,TGTGCCAGCAGCGCTTTAGCCGGGACAGGGAACTATGGCTACACCTTC,CASSALAGTGNYGYTF
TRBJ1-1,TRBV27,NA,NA,TGTGCCAGCAGTTTAAAGCTGGGGAGGGTAGGGAACACTGAAGCTTTCTTT,CASSLKLGRVGNTEAFF
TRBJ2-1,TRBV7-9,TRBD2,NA,TGTGCCAGCAGCCGCACTGAGGGACTAGCGGCCTACAATGAGCAGTTCTTC,CASSRTEGLAAYNEQFF
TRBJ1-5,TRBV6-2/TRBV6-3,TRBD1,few,TGTGCCAGCAGAGCTGACAGGGGGCTAGGTCAGCCCCAGCATTTT,CASRADRGLGQPQHF
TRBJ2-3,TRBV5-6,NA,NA,TGTGCCAGCAGCTTGGGAGGTCTCAAAACGCGGTATTTT,CASSLGGLKTRYF
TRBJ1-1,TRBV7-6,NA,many,TGTGCCAGCAGCGTCCTAGCAGGGACCACTGAAGCTTTCTTT,CASSVLAGTTEAFF
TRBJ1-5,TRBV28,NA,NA,TGTGCCAGCACGGGCGCAACTCAGCCCCAGCATTTT,CASTGATQPQHF
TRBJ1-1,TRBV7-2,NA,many,TGTGCCAGCAGCTTAATAGGCCAGGGGCTACTGAACACTGAAGCTTTCTTT,CASSLIGQGLLNTEAFF
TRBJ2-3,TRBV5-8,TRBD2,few,TGTGCCAGCAGCTTGGGGAGCGGGAGTGGTACAGATACGCAGTATTTT,CASSLGSGSGTDTQYF
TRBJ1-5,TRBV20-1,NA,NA,TGCAGTGCTACCCCGGGGATCAATCAGCCCCAGCATTTT,CSATPGINQPQHF
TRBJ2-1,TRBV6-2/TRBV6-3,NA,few,TGTGCCAGCAGGAATAATCTTCTCGGCCCCAATGAGCAGTTCTTC,CASRNNLLGPNEQFF
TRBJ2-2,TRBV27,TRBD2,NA,TGTGCCAGCAGTTTGGCCCCCTGGGCTAGCGGGAGGTTGACCGGGGAGCTGTTTTTT,CASSLAPWASGRLTGELFF
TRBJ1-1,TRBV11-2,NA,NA,TGTGCCAGCAGCTTAGGTGTAGGGGTATGGGATTTAAACACTGAAGCTTTCTTT,CASSLGVGVWDLNTEAFF
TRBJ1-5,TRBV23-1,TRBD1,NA,TGCGCCAGCAGTCAAGTAGTAGGGACAGGGACTAGCGCACAGCCCCAGCATTTT,CASSQVVGTGTSAQPQHF
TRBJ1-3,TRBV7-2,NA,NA,TGTGCCAGCAGCCCCCAGGGCCTGAGCTCTGGAAACACCATATATTTT,CASSPQGLSSGNTIYF
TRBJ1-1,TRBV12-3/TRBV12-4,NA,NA,TGTGCCAGCAGGCGGAACACAGTGAACACTGAAGCTTTCTTT,CASRRNTVNTEAFF
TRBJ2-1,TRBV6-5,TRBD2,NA,TGTGCCAGCAGTTACGAGCGGGAGGACAATGAGCAGTTCTTC,CASSYEREDNEQFF
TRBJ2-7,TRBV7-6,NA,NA,TGTGCCAGCCAAGGACAATCGAACTACGAGCAGTACTTC,CASQGQSNYEQYF
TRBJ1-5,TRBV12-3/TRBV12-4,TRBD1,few,TGTGCCAGCAGAAAGGGACAGACCCCTAATCAGCCCCAGCATTTT,CASRKGQTPNQPQHF
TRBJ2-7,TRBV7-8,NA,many,TGTGCCAGCAGCCCTGAAGGAGCGACCTCCTACGAGCAGTACTTC,CASSPEGATSYEQYF
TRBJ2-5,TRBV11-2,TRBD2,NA,TGTGCCAGCAGCTTGGGGCGATCGACTAGCGGGAGCTCGGAGACCCAGTACTTC,CASSLGRSTSGSSETQYF
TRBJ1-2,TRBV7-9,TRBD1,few,TGTGCCAGCAGCTACGCGGGACAGGTTACATATGGCTACACCTTC,CASSYAGQVTYGYTF
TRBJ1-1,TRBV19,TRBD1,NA,TGTGCCAGTAAGGGACAGGGCGCTGAAGCTTTCTTT,CASKGQGAEAFF
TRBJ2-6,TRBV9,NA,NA,TGTGCCAGCAGCCCCCATAGGGGGTCTGGGGCCAACGTCCTGACTTTC,CASSPHRGSGANVLTF
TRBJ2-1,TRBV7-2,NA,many,TGTGCCAGCAGCTTATCTGACGGGGAGCAGTTCTTC,CASSLSDGEQFF
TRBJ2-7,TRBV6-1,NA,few,TGTGCCAGCAGGGCAGGACAGATCTACGAGCAGTACTTC,CASRAGQIYEQYF
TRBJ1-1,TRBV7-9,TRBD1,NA,TGTGCCAGCAGCCCAAACCTAGGGACAGGGGGTAACACTGAAGCTTTCTTT,CASSPNLGTGGNTEAFF
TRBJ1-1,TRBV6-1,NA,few,TGTGCCAGCAGTGAATGGGGTGGGACTGAAGCTTTCTTT,CASSEWGGTEAFF
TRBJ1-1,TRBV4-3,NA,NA,TGCGCCAGCAGCCTCAAAGACGGCACTGAAGCTTTCTTT,CASSLKDGTEAFF
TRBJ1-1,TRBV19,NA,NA,TGTGCCAGCCTCAGACACATGAACACTGAAGCTTTCTTT,CASLRHMNTEAFF
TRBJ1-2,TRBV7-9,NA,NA,TGTGCCAGCAGCCCCAGGGTGGGGGAACTTAACTATGGCTACACCTTC,CASSPRVGELNYGYTF
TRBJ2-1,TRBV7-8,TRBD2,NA,TGTGCCAGCAGCTTACGTCTCGGACTAGCGTACTACAATGAGCAGTTCTTC,CASSLRLGLAYYNEQFF
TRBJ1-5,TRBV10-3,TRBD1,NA,TGTGCCATCACCGCGGACAGGGGGGTCGGTCAGCCCCAGCATTTT,CAITADRGVGQPQHF
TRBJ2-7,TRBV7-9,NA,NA,TGTGCCAGCAGCTCCCGCAGGGGACGCGGAGATTCCTACGAGCAGTACTTC,CASSSRRGRGDSYEQYF